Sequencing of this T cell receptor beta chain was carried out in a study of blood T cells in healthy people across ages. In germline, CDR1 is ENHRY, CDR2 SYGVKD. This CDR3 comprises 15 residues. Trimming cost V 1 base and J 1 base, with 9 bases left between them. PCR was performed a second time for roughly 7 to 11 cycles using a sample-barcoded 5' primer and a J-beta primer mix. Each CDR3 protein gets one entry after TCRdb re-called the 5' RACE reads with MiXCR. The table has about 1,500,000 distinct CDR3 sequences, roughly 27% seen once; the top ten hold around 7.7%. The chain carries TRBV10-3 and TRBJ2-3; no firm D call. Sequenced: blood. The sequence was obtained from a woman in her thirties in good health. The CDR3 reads CAISEFEPGTDTQYF. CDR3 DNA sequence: TGTGCCATCAGTGAGTTCGAGCCTGGCACAGATACGCAGTATTTT.